The sequence of this T cell receptor beta chain was determined in a study of blood T cell repertoires in COVID-19. In terms of age and location, participants ranged from about 18 to 95 years and lived in roughly 22 US areas. Participants were placed into cohorts based on the clinical history they reported. Resolution of symptoms, clearance, or two negative PCRs was present in recovered Cohort 3 donors. TCRdb's copy holds only in-frame clones and misses some; the assay was immunoSEQ multiplex PCR. Found here are 490,000 or so clones, roughly nine tenths of them singletons; the top ten hold roughly 8.5%. Sequencing was done on a sample of PBMCs or T cells enriched from blood (not recorded which). This receptor was taken from a woman between 55 and 75 years old who had recovered from COVID-19.

CDR3 bases: TGTGCTAGTGGTTTGGTATGGCAGGGTAGTGAGCAGTTCTTC. This sequence encodes CASGLVWQGSEQFF. The rearrangement joins TRBV12-5 to TRBJ2-1, with D possibly matching TRBD1 (5 bases). The CDR3 is 14 amino acids. Germline CDR1 is LGHNT and CDR2 is FRNRAP. With 0 bases removed from V and 9 bases from J, the gap between germline ends came to 12 bases. The full variable domain, rest sourced from reference TRBV12-5 and TRBJ2-1, is DARVTQTPRHKVTEMGQEVTMRCQPILGHNTVFWYRQTMMQGLELLAYFRNRAPLDDSGMPKDRFSAEMPDATLATLKIQPSEPRDSAVYFCASGLVWQGSEQFFGPGTRLTVL.